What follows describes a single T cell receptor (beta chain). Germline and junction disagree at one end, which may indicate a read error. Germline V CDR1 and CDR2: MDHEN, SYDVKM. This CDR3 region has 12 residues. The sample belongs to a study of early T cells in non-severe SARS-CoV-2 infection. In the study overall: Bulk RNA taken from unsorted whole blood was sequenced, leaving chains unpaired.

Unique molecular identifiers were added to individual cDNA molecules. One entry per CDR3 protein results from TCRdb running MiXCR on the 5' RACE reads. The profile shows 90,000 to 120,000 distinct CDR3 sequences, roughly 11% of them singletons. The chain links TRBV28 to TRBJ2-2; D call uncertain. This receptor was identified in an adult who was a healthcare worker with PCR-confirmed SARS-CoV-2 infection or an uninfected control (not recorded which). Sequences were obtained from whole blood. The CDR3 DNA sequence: TGTGCCAGCATCGGGTGGACCGAGGAGCTGTTTTTT. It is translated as CASIGWTEELFF.